This entry concerns a single T cell receptor beta chain. The antigen remains unidentified. Clones were sequenced by immunoSEQ multiplex PCR, and TCRdb holds only the in-frame ones, with some missing. The table has around 450,000 clones, roughly 88% seen once. These data originate in a study of Ad26.COV2.S vaccination and SARS-CoV-2 variants. Turning to the study itself: Intramuscularly, Ad26.COV2.S was given either once or twice, 56 days apart. Study-level points and caveats: From the TCR breadth and depth analyses, total T cell responses may have been underestimated. Similar non-spike TCR breadth was seen in vaccine and placebo recipients.

Treatment noted: roughly 18 received Ad26.COV2.S at low or high dose, single or two shots; 5 received placebo; per-sample allocation not given. Sampling was done on day 63 after the first vaccine or placebo injection. Trimming at V came to 4 bases and at J to 3 bases, leaving 9 bases not matched to a gene. The CDR3 loop spans 15 amino acids. Germline CDR1 is SGHRS and CDR2 is YFSETQ. The sample was peripheral blood, taken in a trial of Ad26.COV2.S vaccine versus placebo. The receptor comes from a person between 18 and 60 years old who received the Ad26.COV2.S COVID-19 vaccine or a placebo. V and J are TRBV5-1 and TRBJ2-5, with 7 bases matching TRBD1. CDR3 in amino acids: CASSHLVGTEETQYF. The DNA of the CDR3 is TGCGCCAGCAGCCACCTGGTCGGGACAGAAGAGACCCAGTACTTC. The full variable domain, its missing parts supplied by reference TRBV5-1 and TRBJ2-5, is KAGVTQTPRYLIKTRGQQVTLSCSPISGHRSVSWYQQTPGQGLQFLFEYFSETQRNKGNFPGRFSGRQFSNSRSEMNVSTLELGDSALYLCASSHLVGTEETQYFGPGTRLLVL.